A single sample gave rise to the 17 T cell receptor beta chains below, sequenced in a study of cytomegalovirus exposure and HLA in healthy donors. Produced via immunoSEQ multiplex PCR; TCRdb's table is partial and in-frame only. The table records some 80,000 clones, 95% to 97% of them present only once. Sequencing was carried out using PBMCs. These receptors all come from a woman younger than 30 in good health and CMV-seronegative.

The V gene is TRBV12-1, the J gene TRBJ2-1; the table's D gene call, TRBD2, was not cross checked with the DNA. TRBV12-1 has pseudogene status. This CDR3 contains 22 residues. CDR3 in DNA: TGTGCCAGCAGCTTTTCCCGCCAGGACCCCGGGACTAGCGGGAGGGCCAAGGATGAGCAGTTCTTC. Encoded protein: CASSFSRQDPGTSGRAKDEQFF.

The CDR3 here is CASSFPRGTGANVLTF. In DNA form, the CDR3 reads TGTGCCAGCAGTTTCCCTCGGGGGACGGGAGCCAACGTCCTGACTTTC. The V gene is TRBV28, the J gene TRBJ2-6; D possibly corresponds to TRBD2 (6 bases). The germline gives CDR1 MDHEN, CDR2 SYDVKM. This CDR3 spans 16 amino acids. The V end lost 3 bases, the J end lost 7 bases, and 16 bases lay between the germline ends.

The CDR3 DNA is TGTGCCAGCAGTCATCCCTACAATGAGCAGTTCTTC. Its translation: CASSHPYNEQFF. The chain has TRBV28 and TRBJ2-1; D is undetermined. There are 12 residues in the CDR3. Germline CDR1 and CDR2: MDHEN and SYDVKM. Trimming took 5 bases from V and 2 from J, leaving 4 bases between them.

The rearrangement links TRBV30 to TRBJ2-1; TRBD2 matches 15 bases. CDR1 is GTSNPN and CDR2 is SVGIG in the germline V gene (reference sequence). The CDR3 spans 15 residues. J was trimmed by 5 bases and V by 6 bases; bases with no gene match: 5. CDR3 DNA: TGTGCCTGTAGGACTAGCGGGAGGGGGAACAATGAGCAGTTCTTC. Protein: CACRTSGRGNNEQFF.

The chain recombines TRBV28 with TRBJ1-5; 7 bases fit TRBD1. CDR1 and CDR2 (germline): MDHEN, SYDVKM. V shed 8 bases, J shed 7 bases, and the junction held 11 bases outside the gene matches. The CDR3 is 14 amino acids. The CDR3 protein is CASLLRDSLQPQHF. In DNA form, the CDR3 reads TGTGCCAGCCTACTCCGGGACAGTTTACAGCCCCAGCATTTT. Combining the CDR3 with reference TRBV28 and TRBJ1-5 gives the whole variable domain DVKVTQSSRYLVKRTGEKVFLECVQDMDHENMFWYRQDPGLGLRLIYFSYDVKMKEKGDIPEGYSVSREKKERFSLILESASTNQTSMYLCASLLRDSLQPQHFGDGTRLSIL.

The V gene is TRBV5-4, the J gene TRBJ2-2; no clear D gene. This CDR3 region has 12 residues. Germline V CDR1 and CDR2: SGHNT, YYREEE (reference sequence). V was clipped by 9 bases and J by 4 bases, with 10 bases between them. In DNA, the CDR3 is TGTGCCATCACCACGGGCACCGGGGAGCTGTTTTTT. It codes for CAITTGTGELFF.

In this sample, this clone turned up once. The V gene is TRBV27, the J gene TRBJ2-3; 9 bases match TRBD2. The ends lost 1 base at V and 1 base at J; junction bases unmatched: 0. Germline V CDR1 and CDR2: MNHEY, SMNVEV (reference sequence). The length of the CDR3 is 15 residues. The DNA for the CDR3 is TGTGCCAGCAGTTTATTAGCGGGGGGCACAGATACGCAGTATTTT. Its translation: CASSLLAGGTDTQYF.

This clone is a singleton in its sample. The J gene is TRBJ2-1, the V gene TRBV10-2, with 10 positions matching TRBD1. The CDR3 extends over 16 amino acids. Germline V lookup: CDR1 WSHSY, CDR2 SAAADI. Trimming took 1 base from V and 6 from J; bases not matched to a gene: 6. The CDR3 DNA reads TGCGCCAGCAGTGAGTGGGACAGGGGAGGATTCAATGAGCAGTTCTTC. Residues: CASSEWDRGGFNEQFF.

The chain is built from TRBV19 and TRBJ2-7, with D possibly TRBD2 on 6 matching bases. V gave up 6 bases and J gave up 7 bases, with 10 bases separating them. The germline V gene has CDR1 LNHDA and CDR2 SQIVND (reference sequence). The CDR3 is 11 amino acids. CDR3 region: CASRRAGEQYF. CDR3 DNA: TGTGCCAGTAGGCGGGCGGGGGAGCAGTACTTC.

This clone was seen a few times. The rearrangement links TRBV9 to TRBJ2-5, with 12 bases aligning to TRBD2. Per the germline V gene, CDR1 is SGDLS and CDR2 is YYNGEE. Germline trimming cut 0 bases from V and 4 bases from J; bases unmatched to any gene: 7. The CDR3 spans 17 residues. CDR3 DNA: TGTGCCAGCAGCGTAGGGCAACTAGCGGGAGGTGTAGAGACCCAGTACTTC. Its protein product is CASSVGQLAGGVETQYF.

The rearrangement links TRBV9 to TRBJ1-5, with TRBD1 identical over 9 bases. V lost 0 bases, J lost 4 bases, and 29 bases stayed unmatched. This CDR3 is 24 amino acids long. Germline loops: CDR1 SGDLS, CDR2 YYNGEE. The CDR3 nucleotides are TGTGCCAGCAGCGTAGCTGGAAAAGGGCTACCCTCCTTACAGGGGGCCGTAAGAAATCAGCCCCAGCATTTT. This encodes CASSVAGKGLPSLQGAVRNQPQHF.

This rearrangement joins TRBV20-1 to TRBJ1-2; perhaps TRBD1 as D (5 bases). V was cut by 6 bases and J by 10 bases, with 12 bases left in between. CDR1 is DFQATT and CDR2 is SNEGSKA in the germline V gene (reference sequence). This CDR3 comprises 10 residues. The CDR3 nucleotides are TGCAGTGCCTCGACAGTTCTCTACACCTTC. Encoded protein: CSASTVLYTF.

The chain's CDR3 is CASSPGQFGPSLAFF. The CDR3 DNA follows: TGTGCCAGCAGCCCAGGACAGTTCGGCCCGAGTTTAGCTTTCTTT. This chain joins TRBV11-2 and TRBJ1-1; maybe TRBD1 (6 bases). Germline V gene lookup returns CDR1 SGHAT and CDR2 FQNNGV. Trimming stripped 5 bases from V and 10 bases from J, with 23 bases between. This CDR3 is built from 15 residues.

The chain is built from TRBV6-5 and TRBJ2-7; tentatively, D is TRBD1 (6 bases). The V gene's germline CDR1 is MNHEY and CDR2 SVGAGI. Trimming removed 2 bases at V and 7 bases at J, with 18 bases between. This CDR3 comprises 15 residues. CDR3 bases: TGTGCCAGCAGTTACGGGGCGGTGGGGACACGGGAGCAGTACTTC. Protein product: CASSYGAVGTREQYF.

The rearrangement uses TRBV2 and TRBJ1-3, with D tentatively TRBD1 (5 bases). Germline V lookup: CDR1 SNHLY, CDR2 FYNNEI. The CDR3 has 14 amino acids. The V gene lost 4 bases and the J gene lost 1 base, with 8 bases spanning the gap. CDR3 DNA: TGTGCCAGCAGTGGCGGGACTTCTGGAAACACCATATATTTT. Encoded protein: CASSGGTSGNTIYF.

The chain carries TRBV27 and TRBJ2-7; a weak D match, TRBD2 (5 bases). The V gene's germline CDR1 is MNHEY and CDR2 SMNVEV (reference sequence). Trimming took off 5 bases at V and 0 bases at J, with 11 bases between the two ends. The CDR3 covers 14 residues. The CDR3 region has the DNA TGTGCCAGCAGTAACATCGGGGACTCCTACGAGCAGTACTTC. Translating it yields CASSNIGDSYEQYF.

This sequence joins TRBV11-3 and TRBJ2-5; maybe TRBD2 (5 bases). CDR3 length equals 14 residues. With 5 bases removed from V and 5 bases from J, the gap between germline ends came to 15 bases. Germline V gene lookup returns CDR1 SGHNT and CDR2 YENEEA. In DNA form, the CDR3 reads TGTGCCAGCAGCAAGTCGATGGAGGCGGAGACCCAGTACTTC. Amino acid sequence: CASSKSMEAETQYF.